These 13 T cell receptor beta chains originate from one sample sequenced in a study of radiation and T cells in renal cell carcinoma. Time point reported: baseline pretreatment blood. Treatment given: 15 Gy SBRT to primary tumor, nephrectomy 4 weeks later. TCRdb keeps only in-frame clones here, not all; method: immunoSEQ multiplex PCR. Of about 130,000 clones listed, over 75% are singletons. Sample: blood, taken from a patient whose treatment included radiotherapy and nephrectomy. All receptors come from a woman in her fifties or sixties with renal cell carcinoma.

This clone was found a few times. This sequence joins TRBV5-6 and TRBJ2-5; D perhaps matches TRBD2 (5 bases). V shed 2 bases and J shed 5 bases, with 13 bases lying between them. The CDR3 has 14 amino acids. CDR1 is SGHDT, CDR2 YYEEEE, per germline. The CDR3 nucleotides read TGTGCCAGCAGCTTCGGGGTTAAATATGAGACCCAGTACTTC. Its protein is CASSFGVKYETQYF. The full variable domain, with the rest looked up from reference TRBV5-6 and TRBJ2-5, is DAGVTQSPTHLIKTRGQQVTLRCSPKSGHDTVSWYQQALGQGPQFIFQYYEEEERQRGNFPDRFSGHQFPNYSSELNVNALLLGDSALYLCASSFGVKYETQYFGPGTRLLVL.

The CDR3 nucleotides are TGTGCTAGTGGTTTATGGGAGTCTGGCACTGAAGCTTTCTTT. Residues: CASGLWESGTEAFF. The J gene is TRBJ1-1, the V gene TRBV12-5, with D hard to call. The CDR3 spans 14 residues. CDR1 and CDR2 (germline): LGHNT, FRNRAP. V was shortened by 3 bases and J by 4 bases, with 12 bases between the two germline ends.

This clone was seen only once. This chain links TRBV2 with TRBJ1-3; TRBD1 matches 7 bases. With V trimmed by 2 bases and J by 0 bases, 16 bases remained unmatched. Germline assignment: CDR1 SNHLY and CDR2 FYNNEI. CDR3 length: 20 residues. This chain's CDR3 is CASSEWGAGVDRASGNTIYF. DNA of the CDR3: TGTGCCAGCAGTGAATGGGGTGCTGGCGTAGACAGGGCCTCTGGAAACACCATATATTTT.

This sequence joins TRBV4-3 and TRBJ1-1; D is unresolved. The CDR3 contains 12 residues. CDR1 LGHNA and CDR2 YSLEER come from the germline V gene. The ends were cut back, 4 bases at V and 7 bases at J, with 10 bases in the middle. In nucleotides, the CDR3 is TGCGCCAGCAGCCCGGGATGGGGTGAAGCTTTCTTT. Protein: CASSPGWGEAFF.

The rearrangement uses TRBV7-6 and TRBJ2-3; D might be TRBD2 (7 bases). Germline-derived CDR1 and CDR2 are SGHVS and FNYEAQ. V was cut by 1 base and J by 3 bases, with 14 bases left in between. The CDR3 consists of 16 residues. CDR3 region: CASSLGWGGWTDTQYF. The CDR3 bases are TGTGCCAGCAGCTTAGGATGGGGGGGCTGGACAGATACGCAGTATTTT.

Turning to this clone: Other DNA sequences in this sample translate to the same CDR3. V is TRBV9 and J is TRBJ2-7; 12 nucleotides agree with TRBD2. The CDR3 is 15 residues long. In germline, CDR1 is SGDLS, CDR2 YYNGEE. The V segment lost 0 bases and the J segment 2 bases; nucleotides outside the gene matches: 0. DNA for the CDR3: TGTGCCAGCAGCGTAGGACTAGCGGGGGCCTACGAGCAGTACTTC. It yields the protein CASSVGLAGAYEQYF.

The chain combines TRBV7-2 with TRBJ2-3, with 11 bases matching TRBD2. In germline, CDR1 is SGHTA, CDR2 FQGNSA. The CDR3 loop spans 17 amino acids. V was pared by 1 base and J by 2 bases, with 5 bases of the junction left unmatched. CDR3 nucleotides: TGTGCCAGCAGCTTAGGGTATAGCGGGGGGGTCACAGATACGCAGTATTTT. It encodes CASSLGYSGGVTDTQYF.

The V call is TRBV2, the J call TRBJ2-2; 10 nucleotides align to TRBD2. Germline V gene sequence: CDR1 SNHLY, CDR2 FYNNEI. V lost 8 bases and J lost 3; bases outside the gene matches: 3. The CDR3 covers 14 residues. CDR3 nucleotides: TGTGCCAGCCTCACTAGCGGGGACACCGGGGAGCTGTTTTTT. It codes for CASLTSGDTGELFF. Together with reference TRBV2 and TRBJ2-2, the CDR3 gives the full variable domain: EPEVTQTPSHQVTQMGQEVILRCVPISNHLYFYWYRQILGQKVEFLVSFYNNEISEKSEIFDDQFSVERPDGSNFTLKIRSTKLEDSAMYFCASLTSGDTGELFFGEGSRLTVL.

CDR3 sequence: CASSWRGRGGSYEQYF. The CDR3 region has the DNA TGTGCCAGCAGCTGGCGGGGCAGGGGTGGTTCCTACGAGCAGTACTTC. The chain couples TRBV5-5 to TRBJ2-7; D is possibly TRBD1 or TRBD2 (6 bases each). CDR3 size: 16 residues. Trimming took 3 bases from V and 1 from J, leaving 17 bases between them. Germline V gene sequence: CDR1 SGHKS, CDR2 YYEKEE (reference sequence).

The CDR3 region is CASSQEGTLRPQYF. As DNA, the CDR3 is TGCGCCAGCAGCCAAGAAGGGACCCTCCGCCCCCAGTACTTC. This chain connects TRBV4-1 to TRBJ2-5; D might be TRBD1 or TRBD2, each matching 5 bases. CDR1 and CDR2 (germline): MGHRA, YSYEKL. This CDR3 is 14 amino acids long. The germline V and J ends were trimmed by 0 bases and 9 bases, with 14 bases remaining between them.

This chain uses TRBV7-2 with TRBJ2-3; no definite D call. CDR3 size: 14 residues. Germline CDR1 is SGHTA and CDR2 is FQGNSA. Between the trimmed V and J ends, which lost 5 bases and 0 bases, there was a span of 9 bases. The DNA for the CDR3 is TGTGCCAGCAGCCCGGAGAGTAGCACAGATACGCAGTATTTT. It specifies CASSPESSTDTQYF.

For this clone: Other DNA sequences in the sample encode the same CDR3. This sequence joins TRBV6-5 and TRBJ1-2, with TRBD1 matching over 7 bases. The CDR3 covers 12 residues. In germline, CDR1 is MNHEY, CDR2 SVGAGI. With V trimmed by 5 bases and J by 8 bases, 5 bases remained unmatched. The CDR3: CASSRTGVGYTF. CDR3 DNA sequence: TGTGCCAGCAGTCGTACAGGGGTCGGCTACACCTTC.

The J gene is TRBJ2-7, the V gene TRBV18; 7 positions match TRBD2. The CDR3 spans 15 residues. Germline CDR1 reads KGHSH; CDR2 reads LQKENI. V lost 1 base to trimming and J lost 3 bases; unmatched junction nucleotides: 6. CDR3 in DNA: TGTGCCAGCTCACCACATCGGGGGGACGACTACGAGCAGTACTTC. Encoded protein: CASSPHRGDDYEQYF. Full variable domain (rest looked up from reference TRBV18 and TRBJ2-7): NAGVMQNPRHLVRRRGQEARLRCSPMKGHSHVYWYRQLPEEGLKFMVYLQKENIIDESGMPKERFSAEFPKEGPSILRIQQVVRGDSAAYFCASSPHRGDDYEQYFGPGTRLTVT.